This is a list of T cell receptor beta chains from one sample in a study of shared clonotypes between healthy human individuals. Using immunoSEQ multiplex PCR, the repertoire was profiled, and TCRdb retains in-frame clones only, with some absent. The profile shows 2 million to 2.5 million clones, 85% to 95% of them singletons. Source material: naive CD4+ T cells sorted from blood. All receptors derive from a man between 18 and 29 years old in good health. CDR3s include the opening cysteine and the closing phenylalanine or tryptophan.

V: TRBV7-2; CDR3: CASSLAGRTGPNEKLFF
V: TRBV30; CDR3: CAWSGLTWNSPLHF
V: TRBV30; CDR3: CAWSSTGFESPLHF
V: TRBV7-2; CDR3: CASSLEPGYGYTF
V: TRBV2; CDR3: CASSRGRGANYGYTF
V: TRBV5-4; CDR3: CASSTGQGYEQYF
V: TRBV6-1; CDR3: CASGGRGKDYEQYF
V: TRBV2; CDR3: CASSYSGTPGLNQPQHF
V: TRBV10-2; CDR3: CASSGQRYEQYF
V: TRBV5-1; CDR3: CASSQTGRVEETQYF
V: TRBV6-6; CDR3: CASSYSGPPTEAFF
V: TRBV7-2; CDR3: CASSLRTGGDTEAFF
V: TRBV5-1; CDR3: CASSLFAGADQPQHF
V: TRBV28; CDR3: CASSPPWGAPNYGYTF
V: TRBV19; CDR3: CASSWREGRNEQFF
V: TRBV9; CDR3: CASSVGLAGNTGELFF
V: TRBV2; CDR3: CASTGDPGIYEQYF
V: TRBV18; CDR3: CASSPTSGRNNEQFF
V: TRBV5-4; CDR3: CASRTDRSADTEAFF
V: TRBV27; CDR3: CASGRSGGGPGEQFF
V: TRBV5-1; CDR3: CASSSDTGRQETQYF
V: TRBV28; CDR3: CASGIDKNYGYTF
V: TRBV2; CDR3: CASRDDSPYGYTF
V: TRBV30; CDR3: CAWSPDRYSEAFF
V: TRBV5-3; CDR3: CARSLGLANQPQHF
V: TRBV19; CDR3: CASTPGQGYNYGYTF
V: TRBV11-2; CDR3: CASRRIGSNYGYTF
V: TRBV28; CDR3: CASSPARQGANIQYF
V: TRBV5-1; CDR3: CASSLSGLLDSPLHF
V: TRBV6-4; CDR3: CPRWGTEAFF
V: TRBV2; CDR3: CASSARTHDSLYTF
V: TRBV6-1; CDR3: CASSGNRDNLEKLFF
V: TRBV28; CDR3: CASSFRDNYGYTF
V: TRBV6-1; CDR3: CASSGGDRGETQYF
V: TRBV2; CDR3: CASSERGRGNTGELFF
V: TRBV21-1; CDR3: CASSKETAHYEQYF
V: TRBV7-9; CDR3: CASSLDAAEAFF
V: TRBV5-6; CDR3: CASRFVGQGSYEQYF
V: TRBV10-3; CDR3: CAISQAGDGNQPQHF
V: TRBV9; CDR3: CASSPRLAGGGNEQFF
V: TRBV20-1; CDR3: CSAMDYPLGFF